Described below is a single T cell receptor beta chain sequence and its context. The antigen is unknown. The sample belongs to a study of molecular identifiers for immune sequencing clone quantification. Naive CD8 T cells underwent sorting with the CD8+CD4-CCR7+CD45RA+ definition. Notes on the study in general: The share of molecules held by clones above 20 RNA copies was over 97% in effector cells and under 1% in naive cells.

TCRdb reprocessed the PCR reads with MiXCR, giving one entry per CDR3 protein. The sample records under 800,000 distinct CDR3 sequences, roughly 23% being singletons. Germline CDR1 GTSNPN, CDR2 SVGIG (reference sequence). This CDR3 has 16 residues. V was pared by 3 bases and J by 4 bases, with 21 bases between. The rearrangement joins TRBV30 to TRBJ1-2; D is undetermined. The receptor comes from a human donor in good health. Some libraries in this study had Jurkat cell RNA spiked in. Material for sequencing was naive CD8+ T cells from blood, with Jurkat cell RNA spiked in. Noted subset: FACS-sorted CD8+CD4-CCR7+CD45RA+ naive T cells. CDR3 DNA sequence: TGTGCCTGGAGCGGTCTGCCTCAGGCAAATAGCTATGGCTACACCTTC. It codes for CAWSGLPQANSYGYTF.